The next 15 T cell receptor beta chains were all read from a single sample in a study of blood T cell repertoires in COVID-19. The assay was immunoSEQ multiplex PCR, and TCRdb's table has in-frame clones only and misses some. The sample has 200,000 to 250,000 clones, around 90% seen once; the top ten hold approximately 1.9%. Sequencing was done on a sample of PBMCs or T cells enriched from blood (not recorded which). These receptors were taken from a woman aged 18 to 35 who had recovered from COVID-19.

The chain links TRBV3-1 (or the pseudogene TRBV3-2) to TRBJ1-1; D may be TRBD1 (6 bases). This CDR3 has 13 amino acids. Germline V gene lookup returns CDR1 LGHDT and CDR2 YNNKEL (reference sequence). V was shortened by 8 bases and J by 1 base, with 11 bases between the two germline ends. The CDR3 coding sequence is TGTGCCAGCCGAATACAGGGGAACACTGAAGCTTTCTTT. This gives the protein CASRIQGNTEAFF.

This clone has only one observation. The chain has TRBV7-8 and TRBJ2-7; 7 positions agree with TRBD2. Unmatched junction bases numbered 6, after V lost 1 base and J lost 0 bases. CDR3 length equals 16 residues. Germline lookup yields CDR1 SGHVS and CDR2 FQNEAQ. This CDR3 is CASSLGAGRASYEQYF. In DNA form, the CDR3 reads TGTGCCAGCAGCTTAGGCGCGGGGAGGGCCTCCTACGAGCAGTACTTC.

V and J are TRBV4-1 and TRBJ2-1; TRBD2 matches 8 bases. Per the germline V gene, CDR1 is MGHRA and CDR2 is YSYEKL. J lost 3 bases, V lost 4 bases, and 5 bases had no gene match. The CDR3 sequence is 15 residues long. The CDR3 DNA sequence: TGCGCCAGCAGCCGCAACGGGAGGGACTACAATGAGCAGTTCTTC. Protein product: CASSRNGRDYNEQFF.

The chain combines TRBV7-3 with TRBJ1-4; 7 bases are shared with TRBD1. This CDR3 contains 13 residues. Germline V CDR1 and CDR2: SGHTA, FQGTGA. V lost 7 bases to trimming and J lost 5 bases; unmatched junction nucleotides: 4. The CDR3 protein is CASTRGENEKLFF. In DNA form, the CDR3 reads TGTGCCAGCACCAGGGGGGAAAATGAAAAACTGTTTTTT.

The rearrangement uses TRBV7-2 and TRBJ2-7, with TRBD2 identical over 7 bases. With V trimmed by 0 bases and J by 2 bases, 7 bases remained unmatched. The CDR3 is 16 residues long. CDR1 and CDR2 (germline): SGHTA, FQGNSA. As DNA, the CDR3 is TGTGCCAGCAGCTTAGCGAGCGGAGCGGGAACCTACGAGCAGTACTTC. Translated: CASSLASGAGTYEQYF.

The chain links TRBV5-1 to TRBJ1-1, with 8 bases that match TRBD1. Germline trimming cut 4 bases from V and 8 bases from J; bases unmatched to any gene: 10. CDR1 is SGHRS, CDR2 YFSETQ, per germline. The length of the CDR3 is 14 residues. The CDR3 reads CASSADRANSEAFF. CDR3 DNA sequence: TGCGCCAGCAGCGCGGACAGGGCGAACTCCGAAGCTTTCTTT.

The chain recombines TRBV29-1 with TRBJ1-1; 9 bases line up with TRBD1. V dropped 6 bases and J dropped 5; count of bases not matched to a gene: 7. The CDR3 is made up of 13 amino acids. Germline V CDR1 and CDR2: SQVTM, ANQGSEA. The CDR3 region has the DNA TGCAGCGTCGGGGGACAGGGAAGAACTGAAGCTTTCTTT. Translating gives CSVGGQGRTEAFF.

This chain connects TRBV5-1 to TRBJ2-5; D possibly corresponds to TRBD2 (5 bases). The CDR3 has 13 amino acids. Trimming cost V 4 bases and J 4 bases, with 11 bases left between them. The germline V gene has CDR1 SGHRS and CDR2 YFSETQ. CDR3 sequence (DNA): TGCGCCAGCAGCGTTCTAGCAGGAGAGACCCAGTACTTC. Protein product: CASSVLAGETQYF.

This chain joins TRBV6-6 and TRBJ1-2; D perhaps matches TRBD1 (5 bases). The CDR3 totals 13 residues. The germline gives CDR1 MNHNY, CDR2 SVGAGI (reference sequence). V gave up 0 bases and J gave up 4 bases, with 6 bases separating them. CDR3 in DNA: TGTGCCAGCAGTTACTCGGGGGGCTATGGCTACACCTTC. Encoded protein: CASSYSGGYGYTF.

The V call is TRBV14, the J call TRBJ1-1, with TRBD1 matching over 9 bases. The CDR3 runs to 15 residues. The germline CDR1 and CDR2 sequences are SGHDN and FVKESK. The J segment lost 3 bases and the V segment lost 2 bases, leaving 4 bases of the junction unmatched. CDR3 DNA: TGTGCCAGCAGCCAAAACAGGGGGCTAGACACTGAAGCTTTCTTT. This codes for CASSQNRGLDTEAFF.

The chain has TRBV3-1 (or the pseudogene TRBV3-2) and TRBJ2-2; possibly TRBD2 for D (5 bases). Germline V CDR1 and CDR2: LGHDT, YNNKEL (reference sequence). Deletions cut 0 bases from V and 3 bases from J, with 11 bases between. The CDR3 spans 16 residues. The DNA for the CDR3 is TGTGCCAGCAGCCAAGATTTTTCGGGATACACCGGGGAGCTGTTTTTT. This gives the protein CASSQDFSGYTGELFF.

This clone has more than one count but fewer than ten. The chain joins TRBV5-1 to TRBJ2-5, with D perhaps matching TRBD2 (6 bases). Germline CDR1 and CDR2: SGHRS and YFSETQ. V lost 0 bases, J lost 2 bases, and 14 bases lay in between. The length of the CDR3 is 16 residues. CDR3 region: CASSLGGQGGQETQYF. As DNA, the CDR3 is TGCGCCAGCAGCTTGGGAGGGCAGGGAGGACAAGAGACCCAGTACTTC.

This chain joins TRBV6-5 and TRBJ1-2; D is uncertain. The CDR3 spans 12 residues. V lost 6 bases and J lost 4, with 9 bases in between. Per the germline V gene, CDR1 is MNHEY and CDR2 is SVGAGI. CDR3 nucleotides: TGTGCCAGCAGGTCAGACACCTATGGCTACACCTTC. Protein: CASRSDTYGYTF.

The V call is TRBV7-6, the J call TRBJ1-4; the D is unclear. Germline-derived CDR1 and CDR2 are SGHVS and FNYEAQ. V lost 1 base, J lost 7 bases, and 16 bases lay in between. The CDR3 has 16 residues. This chain's CDR3 is CASSLDIPGKSEKLFF. The CDR3 DNA follows: TGTGCCAGCAGCTTAGACATCCCAGGCAAGAGTGAAAAACTGTTTTTT.

V and J are TRBV27 and TRBJ1-1; D perhaps matches TRBD1 (6 bases). The CDR3 is made up of 20 amino acids. Between the trimmed V and J ends, which lost 0 bases and 0 bases, there was a span of 23 bases. Germline loops: CDR1 MNHEY, CDR2 SMNVEV (reference sequence). For the CDR3, the DNA is TGTGCCAGCAGTTTATCCCTCTGGGGGGGCGGTGGGCCCATGAACACTGAAGCTTTCTTT. Its translation is CASSLSLWGGGGPMNTEAFF.